This T cell receptor beta chain derives from a study of identifying expanded T cells in peripheral blood. General study findings and limits: Technical replicates showed around 1.2 changed clones; approximately 2 weeks approximately 16; four weeks 19.

Trimming removed 5 bases at V and 7 bases at J, with 20 bases between. CDR1 MNHEY and CDR2 SMNVEV come from the germline V gene (reference sequence). The CDR3 sequence is 15 residues long. Worth noting for this clone: Its antigen remains unidentified.

Measured with immunoSEQ multiplex PCR; TCRdb has only the in-frame clones, and not every one. This table has approximately 120,000 clones, approximately 84% appearing once. The V and J genes are TRBV27 and TRBJ1-2; D gene uncertain. The TCR was taken from a person between 18 and 75 years old in good health. The specimen sequenced was blood. As DNA, the CDR3 is TGTGCCAGCAGTCCCGAAGCTTCTATCACCCGTGGCTACACCTTC. Amino acids: CASSPEASITRGYTF.